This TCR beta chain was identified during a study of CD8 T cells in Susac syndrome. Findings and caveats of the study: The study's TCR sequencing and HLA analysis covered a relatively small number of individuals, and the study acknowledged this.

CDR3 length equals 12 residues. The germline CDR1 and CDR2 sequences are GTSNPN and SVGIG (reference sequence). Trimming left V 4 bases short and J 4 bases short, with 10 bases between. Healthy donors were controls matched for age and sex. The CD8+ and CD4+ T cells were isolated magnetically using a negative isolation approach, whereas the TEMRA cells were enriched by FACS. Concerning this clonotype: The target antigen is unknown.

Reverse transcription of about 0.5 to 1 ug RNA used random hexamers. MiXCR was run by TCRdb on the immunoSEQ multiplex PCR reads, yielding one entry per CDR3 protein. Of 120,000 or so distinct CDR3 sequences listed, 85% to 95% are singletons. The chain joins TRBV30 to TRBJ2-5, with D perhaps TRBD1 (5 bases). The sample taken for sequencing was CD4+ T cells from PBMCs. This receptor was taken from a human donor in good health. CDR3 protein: CAWTEQGETQYF. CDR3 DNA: TGTGCCTGGACCGAGCAGGGAGAGACCCAGTACTTC.